Below are 26 T cell receptor beta chains sequenced from a single sample in a study of T cell repertoires in cytomegalovirus infection. TCRdb ran MiXCR on the reads and lists one entry per CDR3 protein. The sample contains approximately 700,000 distinct CDR3 sequences, roughly 35% of which appear only once. The sample comprised PBMCs. The receptors shown here come from a human donor in good health (CMV status not recorded). Some clones in this sample may be carry-over from other donors' samples.

The chain carries TRBV28 and TRBJ2-1; D not resolved. The V and J ends lost 3 bases and 5 bases respectively, with 8 bases between them. Germline V gene data show CDR1 as MDHEN and CDR2 as SYDVKM. The CDR3 has 13 residues. The CDR3 DNA follows: TGTGCCAGCAGTTTTCGGCCTGACAATGAGCAGTTCTTC. Its translation: CASSFRPDNEQFF.

Comment on this clonotype: This may be a read error: a much more frequent sequence differs by one nucleotide. V gene TRBV7-6 combines with J gene TRBJ2-2; no definite D call. Trimming cost V 2 bases and J 4 bases, with 11 bases left between them. The germline V gene encodes CDR1 SGHVS and CDR2 FNYEAQ. The CDR3 runs to 15 residues. The CDR3 spells CASSLLSRCTGELFF. The CDR3 region has the DNA TGTGCCAGCAGCTTATTATCTAGGTGCACCGGGGAGCTGTTTTTT.

This rearrangement joins TRBV28 to TRBJ1-2; D not certain. Trimming left V 0 bases short and J 4 bases short, with 6 bases between. CDR1 and CDR2 from the germline V gene are MDHEN and SYDVKM. This CDR3 region has 13 residues. CDR3 DNA: TGTGCCAGCAGTTTATGGGGGTTCTATGGCTACACCTTC. The encoded protein is CASSLWGFYGYTF.

Here the CDR3 reads CASSSGLPAVFEQYF. For the CDR3, the DNA is TGTGCCAGCAGCAGTGGACTACCCGCGGTTTTCGAGCAGTACTTC. The V and J genes are TRBV6-5 and TRBJ2-7; possible D gene TRBD2, 6 bases. Deletions cut 6 bases from V and 6 bases from J, with 21 bases between. The CDR3 has 15 amino acids. The germline gives CDR1 MNHEY, CDR2 SVGAGI.

Points on this clonotype: The germline gene is not matched at one end of the junction; a read error may be the cause. V and J are TRBV27 and TRBJ2-1; tentative D call: TRBD1 (6 bases). Germline V gene data show CDR1 as MNHEY and CDR2 as SMNVEV (reference sequence). CDR3 length: 15 amino acids. CDR3 amino acids: CASRPGHYSYNEKFF. DNA for the CDR3: TGTGCCAGCAGACCGGGACACTATTCCTACAATGAGAAGTTCTTC.

The DNA for the CDR3 is TGTGCCAGCAGCCAAGTTTTATCCGGTGGCTACACCTTC. Translated, it gives CASSQVLSGGYTF. The chain couples TRBV14 to TRBJ1-2; no clear D. CDR3 length: 13 amino acids. CDR1 is SGHDN and CDR2 is FVKESK in the germline V gene. V lost 1 base and J 7 bases, leaving 10 bases between the germline ends.

CDR3 sequence reads: CASSELSTSYNEQFF. Written as DNA, the CDR3 is TGTGCCAGCAGTGAACTAAGTACCTCCTACAATGAGCAGTTCTTC. This chain connects TRBV6-1 to TRBJ2-1, with D uncertain. Trimming removed 2 bases from V and 0 bases from J, with 8 bases in between. This CDR3 has 15 residues. Germline CDR1 is MNHNS and CDR2 is SASEGT.

The chain joins TRBV7-8 to TRBJ2-7; TRBD2 matches 15 bases. Germline trimming cut 4 bases from V and 2 bases from J; bases unmatched to any gene: 3. The CDR3 sequence is 16 residues long. Germline V gene lookup returns CDR1 SGHVS and CDR2 FQNEAQ. The CDR3 nucleotides read TGTGCCAGCAGCTCGAGGACTAGCGGGGGGGCCTACGAGCAGTACTTC. This sequence encodes CASSSRTSGGAYEQYF.

The DNA for the CDR3 is TGCGCCAGCAGCACTAGGACAGGGGGGACGGGAGAGACCCAGTACTTC. Protein product: CASSTRTGGTGETQYF. This chain uses TRBV5-1 with TRBJ2-5; 10 positions match TRBD1. J lost 4 bases, V lost 4 bases, and 10 bases had no gene match. CDR1 is SGHRS and CDR2 is YFSETQ in the germline V gene. The CDR3 consists of 16 residues.

This chain joins TRBV29-1 and TRBJ2-7; D call uncertain. The CDR3 has 14 residues. Trimming stripped 4 bases from V and 4 bases from J, with 17 bases between. The germline CDR1 and CDR2 sequences are SQVTM and ANQGSEA. Here the CDR3 reads CSVAHKSGTYEQYF. The CDR3 DNA sequence: TGCAGCGTTGCCCATAAGTCCGGAACTTACGAGCAGTACTTC.

The chain recombines TRBV20-1 with TRBJ1-4; tentative D call: TRBD1 (5 bases). V dropped 3 bases and J dropped 4 bases, with 18 bases sitting between them. In germline, CDR1 is DFQATT, CDR2 SNEGSKA (reference sequence). This CDR3 has 16 residues. The DNA for the CDR3 is TGCAGTGCTAGGAGGGGCAGGGTGGGCCTTAATGAAAAACTGTTTTTT. Encoded protein: CSARRGRVGLNEKLFF.

This clonotype has only a few counts. The rearrangement uses TRBV7-9 and TRBJ2-7; unclear D gene. The CDR3 has 10 amino acids. Germline V lookup: CDR1 SEHNR, CDR2 FQNEAQ (reference sequence). The V end lost 5 bases, the J end lost 7 bases, and 6 bases lay between the germline ends. The CDR3, as DNA: TGTGCCAGCAGCAACGAAGAGCAGTACTTC. It codes for CASSNEEQYF.

The chain combines TRBV30 with TRBJ1-2; D is unresolved. CDR3 length: 10 residues. Germline V gene sequence: CDR1 GTSNPN, CDR2 SVGIG (reference sequence). Trimming cost V 3 bases and J 3 bases, with 2 bases left between them. CDR3 sequence reads: CAWSHYGYTF. The CDR3, as DNA: TGTGCCTGGAGCCACTATGGCTACACCTTC. The full variable domain, its missing parts supplied by reference TRBV30 and TRBJ1-2, is SQTIHQWPATLVQPVGSPLSLECTVEGTSNPNLYWYRQAAGRGLQLLFYSVGIGQISSEVPQNLSASRPQDRQFILSSKKLLLSDSGFYLCAWSHYGYTFGSGTRLTVV.

The chain links TRBV12-3 or TRBV12-4 to TRBJ2-7, with 8 bases lining up with TRBD1. The V gene end was trimmed by 7 bases and the J gene end by 4 bases; junction bases not matched to a gene: 24. CDR3 length: 19 residues. The CDR3 protein is CASTTNRGTAEHGSYEQYF. CDR3 sequence (DNA): TGTGCCAGCACAACAAACAGGGGGACCGCAGAACATGGGTCGTACGAGCAGTACTTC.

This clonotype has a handful of counts. V and J are TRBV7-9 and TRBJ2-7, with unresolved D. CDR3 length: 16 residues. Germline assignment: CDR1 SEHNR and CDR2 FQNEAQ (reference sequence). The V end lost 5 bases, the J end lost 4 bases, and 21 bases lay between the germline ends. This CDR3 reads CASSNSGGLDMYEQYF. The DNA of the CDR3 is TGTGCCAGCAGCAATTCCGGCGGTCTAGACATGTACGAGCAGTACTTC.

This clonotype has a handful of counts. The chain is built from TRBV5-1 and TRBJ2-1, with TRBD2 identical over 9 bases. Germline V lookup: CDR1 SGHRS, CDR2 YFSETQ. The CDR3 sequence is 15 residues long. V shed 3 bases, J shed 7 bases, and the junction held 8 bases outside the gene matches. The CDR3 coding sequence is TGCGCCAGCAGCTCCGCGGGAGGGCCTGAAAATGAGCAGTTCTTC. It translates to CASSSAGGPENEQFF.

Worth noting for this clonotype: As the CDR3 is not closed by the conserved phenylalanine or tryptophan, this likely results from a read error. This chain joins TRBV29-1 and TRBJ2-7; perhaps TRBD2 as D (5 bases). V was pared by 6 bases and J by 2 bases, with 11 bases between. The CDR3 extends over 12 amino acids. Germline V gene lookup returns CDR1 SQVTM and CDR2 ANQGSEA. The CDR3 nucleotides read TGCAGCGTGACGAGCGGAGCCTACGAGCAGTACTTA. This sequence encodes CSVTSGAYEQYL.

With respect to this clonotype: The CDR3 does not close with the conserved phenylalanine or tryptophan, likely indicating a read error. The CDR3, as DNA: TGCAATGTCACTTCTACCGGGACAGAGACCTACGAGCAGTACTCC. It specifies CNVTSTGTETYEQYS. This sequence joins TRBV20-1 and TRBJ2-7; TRBD1 matches 7 bases. Per germline, CDR1 DFQATT and CDR2 SNEGSKA (reference sequence). CDR3 size: 15 residues.

The rearrangement joins TRBV20-1 to TRBJ1-5; D is unclear. The CDR3 contains 16 residues. Germline CDR1 and CDR2: DFQATT and SNEGSKA (reference sequence). V gave up 0 bases and J gave up 2 bases, with 14 bases separating them. The CDR3 loop is CSARDRVAGGNQPQHF. The DNA of the CDR3 is TGCAGTGCTAGAGATCGTGTAGCCGGGGGCAATCAGCCCCAGCATTTT.

Of note for this clonotype: The CDR3 does not end in the conserved phenylalanine or tryptophan, so this is likely a read error. The rearrangement uses TRBV11-1 and TRBJ1-1; D ambiguous. The CDR3 has 12 amino acids. CDR1 SGHAT and CDR2 FQDESV come from the germline V gene (reference sequence). Trimming took 5 bases from V and 8 from J, leaving 12 bases between them. DNA of the CDR3: TGTGCCAGCAGCGATACAGCGGAGGAAGCTTTCTTG. Amino acids: CASSDTAEEAFL.

This clonotype was picked up a small number of times. V usage is TRBV7-9 and J usage is TRBJ1-1, with D possibly being TRBD1 (6 bases). The CDR3 runs 16 residues. The germline V and J ends were trimmed by 5 bases and 1 base, with 17 bases remaining between them. CDR1 and CDR2 (germline): SEHNR, FQNEAQ (reference sequence). CDR3 bases: TGTGCCAGCAGCGCCCGCGGCGAGGGGGAGAACACTGAAGCTTTCTTT. Residues: CASSARGEGENTEAFF.

The table lists this clonotype with a few counts. The V gene is TRBV20-1, the J gene TRBJ1-2; D call uncertain. Germline V CDR1 and CDR2: DFQATT, SNEGSKA (reference sequence). The CDR3 is 13 amino acids. The V and J ends lost 5 bases and 1 base respectively, with 11 bases between them. CDR3 sequence: CSAGEGNNYGYTF. CDR3 sequence (DNA): TGCAGTGCTGGGGAAGGAAATAACTATGGCTACACCTTC.

The chain recombines TRBV18 with TRBJ1-5, with D possibly being TRBD1 (5 bases). Trimming left V 3 bases short and J 3 bases short, with 12 bases between. This CDR3 has 15 residues. Germline V lookup: CDR1 KGHSH, CDR2 LQKENI. Written as DNA, the CDR3 is TGTGCCAGCTCACCGCAAGGGGAGTCCAATCAGCCCCAGCATTTT. It encodes CASSPQGESNQPQHF.

This clonotype was observed a handful of times. The chain has TRBV11-2 and TRBJ1-2; 7 bases fit TRBD1. The CDR3 totals 12 residues. The germline V gene has CDR1 SGHAT and CDR2 FQNNGV. Trimming removed 4 bases from V and 9 bases from J; junction bases left unmatched: 5. CDR3 protein: CASSSTGERYTF. The CDR3 coding sequence is TGTGCCAGCAGCTCAACAGGGGAGCGCTACACCTTC.

This clonotype was counted between two and nine times. V usage is TRBV7-8 and J usage is TRBJ2-7, with D hard to call. The CDR3 sequence is 15 residues long. Germline CDR1 is SGHVS and CDR2 is FQNEAQ. The germline V and J ends were trimmed by 2 bases and 4 bases, with 15 bases remaining between them. The CDR3 reads CASSLRRSPRYEQYF. The CDR3 DNA reads TGTGCCAGCAGCTTAAGGCGGTCACCTCGGTACGAGCAGTACTTC. Full variable domain (remainder filled in from reference TRBV7-8 and TRBJ2-7): GAGVSQSPRYKVAKRGQDVALRCDPISGHVSLFWYQQALGQGPEFLTYFQNEAQLDKSGLPSDRFFAERPEGSVSTLKIQRTQQEDSAVYLCASSLRRSPRYEQYFGPGTRLTVT.

The chain combines TRBV19 with TRBJ1-5; D uncertain. Per germline, CDR1 LNHDA and CDR2 SQIVND (reference sequence). CDR3 length: 15 amino acids. V was pared by 7 bases and J by 0 bases, with 13 bases between. CDR3 residues: CASIITDGSNQPQHF. CDR3 in DNA: TGTGCCAGTATTATTACCGACGGTAGCAATCAGCCCCAGCATTTT.